The 13 T cell receptor beta chains below come from one sample, sequenced in a study of blood T cell repertoires in COVID-19. TCRdb's table, derived via immunoSEQ multiplex PCR, lists solely in-frame clones and lacks some. The sample carries about 110,000 clones, about four fifths recorded once. Sequencing was done on a sample of peripheral blood. These receptor sequences come from a woman in her sixties or seventies with acute or convalescent COVID-19.

This clone occurred a few times. The V gene is TRBV18, the J gene TRBJ1-1; D possibly corresponds to TRBD1 (6 bases). The ends were cut back, 6 bases at V and 1 base at J, with 9 bases in the middle. The CDR3 runs to 13 residues. Germline CDR1 reads KGHSH; CDR2 reads LQKENI. CDR3 nucleotides: TGTGCCAGCTCGTCGGACAGGAACACTGAAGCTTTCTTT. Protein sequence: CASSSDRNTEAFF.

The rearrangement uses TRBV10-3 and TRBJ2-2; 7 nucleotides line up with TRBD1. This CDR3 has 15 amino acids. V was pared by 7 bases and J by 0 bases, with 5 bases of the junction left unmatched. Germline V gene sequence: CDR1 ENHRY, CDR2 SYGVKD. The CDR3 DNA follows: TGTGCCATCACTGCGACAGGGACGAACACCGGGGAGCTGTTTTTT. As protein: CAITATGTNTGELFF.

The chain employs TRBV24-1 and TRBJ2-2, with 8 nucleotides matching TRBD2. V shed 10 bases and J 4 bases; nucleotides not matched to a gene: 16. The CDR3 consists of 17 residues. The germline V gene has CDR1 KGHDR and CDR2 SFDVKD. The CDR3 sequence is CATGLSGGGKSTGELFF. Here the CDR3 DNA reads TGTGCCACGGGCCTTTCCGGGGGGGGTAAGAGCACCGGGGAGCTGTTTTTT.

This sequence joins TRBV5-6 and TRBJ1-4; possibly TRBD1 for D (6 bases). Germline CDR1 reads SGHDT; CDR2 reads YYEEEE. The V and J ends lost 0 bases and 8 bases respectively, with 17 bases between them. The CDR3 has 16 residues. Here the CDR3 DNA reads TGTGCCAGCAGCTTGGATCCGGGGGGCGTCGGCGAAAAACTGTTTTTT. Translated, it gives CASSLDPGGVGEKLFF.

The sample holds one count of this clone. The chain joins TRBV27 to TRBJ1-5; a weak D match, TRBD1 (6 bases). The CDR3 is made up of 14 amino acids. Trimming shortened V by 4 bases and J by 7 bases, and 14 bases separated the two germline ends. In germline, CDR1 is MNHEY, CDR2 SMNVEV (reference sequence). The CDR3: CASSSNGGRQPQHF. The CDR3 DNA reads TGTGCCAGCAGTTCGAACGGGGGGCGGCAGCCCCAGCATTTT.

V and J are TRBV10-3 and TRBJ2-5, with 15 nucleotides matching TRBD2. Germline loops: CDR1 ENHRY, CDR2 SYGVKD. V shed 9 bases, J shed 0 bases, and the junction held 8 bases outside the gene matches. The CDR3 consists of 17 residues. CDR3 nucleotide sequence: TGTGCCATGAGACCGGGACTAGCGGGAGGACACCAAGAGACCCAGTACTTC. This gives the protein CAMRPGLAGGHQETQYF.

The CDR3 loop is CASSPLYSNQPQHF. In DNA form, the CDR3 reads TGTGCCAGCAGTCCCCTCTATAGCAATCAGCCCCAGCATTTT. This chain uses TRBV6-5 with TRBJ1-5; no clear D. The V end lost 5 bases, the J end lost 0 bases, and 8 bases lay between the germline ends. This CDR3 contains 14 residues. Germline V gene sequence: CDR1 MNHEY, CDR2 SVGAGI.

The chain is built from TRBV4-3 and TRBJ1-1; D ambiguous. Germline V gene data show CDR1 as LGHNA and CDR2 as YSLEER. The CDR3 extends over 13 amino acids. V was clipped by 11 bases and J by 3 bases, with 16 bases between them. The CDR3 spells CASSIAGYTEAFF. CDR3 bases: TGCGCCTCTTCCATAGCGGGTTACACTGAAGCTTTCTTT.

The gene calls are TRBV4-3 and TRBJ2-5, with 7 bases aligning to TRBD1. V lost 0 bases to trimming and J lost 7 bases; unmatched junction nucleotides: 14. Germline CDR1 is LGHNA and CDR2 is YSLEER. The CDR3 runs 17 residues. CDR3 coding DNA: TGCGCCAGCAGCCAAGATATAGGCACAGGGGCGCGGGCGACCCAGTACTTC. The encoded protein is CASSQDIGTGARATQYF.

In this sample, this clone turned up a few times. The chain uses TRBV28 and TRBJ1-5; 8 positions agree with TRBD1. CDR3 length: 14 amino acids. Germline-derived CDR1 and CDR2 are MDHEN and SYDVKM. Trimming took 6 bases from V and 6 from J; bases not matched to a gene: 7. CDR3 sequence reads: CASRNRGGGQPQHF. For the CDR3, the DNA is TGTGCCAGCAGAAACAGGGGGGGAGGTCAGCCCCAGCATTTT.

The chain combines TRBV27 with TRBJ2-7; 12 bases map to TRBD2. With V trimmed by 4 bases and J by 3 bases, 7 bases remained unmatched. The CDR3 spans 16 residues. Germline assignment: CDR1 MNHEY and CDR2 SMNVEV (reference sequence). The CDR3 DNA follows: TGTGCCAGCAGTTCGAGTGGACTAGCGGGACTCTACGAGCAGTACTTC. Translation gives CASSSSGLAGLYEQYF.

This chain connects TRBV30 to TRBJ2-7; no clear D gene. The CDR3 runs to 12 residues. The V gene's germline CDR1 is GTSNPN and CDR2 SVGIG (reference sequence). Trimming took off 3 bases at V and 3 bases at J, with 9 bases between the two ends. This CDR3 is CAWSQDIYEQYF. CDR3 sequence (DNA): TGTGCCTGGAGCCAAGACATCTACGAGCAGTACTTC.

The chain combines TRBV18 with TRBJ1-2; D is possibly TRBD1 (6 bases). Trimming pared 6 bases from V and 4 bases from J, leaving 12 bases between. The CDR3 extends over 13 amino acids. Germline loops: CDR1 KGHSH, CDR2 LQKENI. The CDR3 nucleotides are TGTGCCAGCTCTCTTCCGGACAGCTATGGCTACACCTTC. It encodes CASSLPDSYGYTF.